These T cell receptor beta chains were read from a single sample in a study of blood T cell repertoires in COVID-19. Using immunoSEQ multiplex PCR, the repertoire was profiled, and TCRdb retains in-frame clones only, with some absent. The repertoire holds roughly 110,000 clones, with roughly two thirds as singletons. Sequencing input: peripheral blood. These receptors were taken from a human donor with acute or convalescent COVID-19. The donor label of this sample is uncertain. The CDR3 runs from the conserved cysteine through the conserved F or W. The D gene is left open where the match is weak. Size is omitted from some rows. Given values are once, few, many or a class for expanded clones.

NA	TRBV4-2	TRBD1	TRBJ1-6	TGTGCCAGCAGCCAAGATAGGGCAGGGGGGAGCTCCTATAATTCACCCCTCCACTTT	CASSQDRAGGSSYNSPLHF
once	TRBV9	TRBD1	TRBJ1-5	TGTGCCAGCAGCGTATTGTCCGAGGGGGCGCGGCATCAGCCCCAGCATTTT	CASSVLSEGARHQPQHF
NA	TRBV27	NA	TRBJ2-5	TGTGCCAGCAGTCCCGGGGACCAAGAGACCCAGTACTTC	CASSPGDQETQYF
medium-sized	TRBV7-8	NA	TRBJ2-7	TGTGCCAGCAGCCCACTGGAGCGCCCCTACGAGCAGTACTTC	CASSPLERPYEQYF
NA	TRBV5-1	TRBD1	TRBJ1-6	TGCGCCAGCAGCTTCCAGGGGGCTCATTCACCCCTCCACTTT	CASSFQGAHSPLHF
NA	TRBV3-1/TRBV3-2	TRBD1	TRBJ2-7	TGTGCCAGCAGACGACAGGGTTCCTACGAGCAGTACTTC	CASRRQGSYEQYF
NA	TRBV30	NA	TRBJ1-1	TGTGCCTGGAGTGGAGTGTGGAGGGGTGTGAAGAACACTGAAGCTTTCTTT	CAWSGVWRGVKNTEAFF
once	TRBV3-1/TRBV3-2	NA	TRBJ1-2	TGTGCCAGCAGCCAGGGCAGGGATTTGGGCTACACCTTC	CASSQGRDLGYTF
NA	TRBV4-2	TRBD1	TRBJ1-3	TGTGCCAGCAGCCAAGTTGGACAGGGGGCTGGAAACACCATATATTTT	CASSQVGQGAGNTIYF
NA	TRBV27	NA	TRBJ2-2	TGTGCCAGCACCAACACGATAACCGGGGAGCTGTTTTTT	CASTNTITGELFF
once	TRBV11-1	NA	TRBJ2-5	TGTGCCAGCAGCTTAGACCGAGCCGCCGAGACCCAGTACTTC	CASSLDRAAETQYF
NA	TRBV19	NA	TRBJ1-4	TGTGCCAGTAGTACAGGGTACTGGGAAAAACTGTTTTTT	CASSTGYWEKLFF
NA	TRBV19	NA	TRBJ2-2	TGTGCCAGTAGTATTTACAGTTACACCGGGGAGCTGTTTTTT	CASSIYSYTGELFF
NA	TRBV2	NA	TRBJ2-3	TGTGCCAGCAATGGGGGCACGATGACAGATACGCAGTATTTT	CASNGGTMTDTQYF
few	TRBV2	NA	TRBJ1-2	TGTGCCAGCAGTGAAGGGGCAGGGAGGATAGCTAACTATGGCTACACCTTC	CASSEGAGRIANYGYTF
NA	TRBV9	NA	TRBJ1-2	TGTGCCAGCAGCGTAAACAGCTATGGCTACACCTTC	CASSVNSYGYTF
NA	TRBV12-5	NA	TRBJ2-5	TGTGCTAGTGGTTCGCCGGGAGAGACCCAGTACTTC	CASGSPGETQYF
few	TRBV4-1	NA	TRBJ2-7	TGCGCCAGCAGCCAAGAAACAGCTCCTCCCTACGAGCAGTACTTC	CASSQETAPPYEQYF